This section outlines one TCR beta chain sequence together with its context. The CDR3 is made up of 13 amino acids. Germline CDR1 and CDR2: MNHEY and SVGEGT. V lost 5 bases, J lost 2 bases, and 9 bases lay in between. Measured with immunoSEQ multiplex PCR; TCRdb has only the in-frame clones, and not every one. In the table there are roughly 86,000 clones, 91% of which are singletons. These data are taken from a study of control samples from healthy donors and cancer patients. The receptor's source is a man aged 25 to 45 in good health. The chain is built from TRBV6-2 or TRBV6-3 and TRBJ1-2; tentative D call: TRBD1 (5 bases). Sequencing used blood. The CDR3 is CASSTGRNYGYTF. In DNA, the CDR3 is TGTGCCAGCAGTACGGGGCGGAACTATGGCTACACCTTC.